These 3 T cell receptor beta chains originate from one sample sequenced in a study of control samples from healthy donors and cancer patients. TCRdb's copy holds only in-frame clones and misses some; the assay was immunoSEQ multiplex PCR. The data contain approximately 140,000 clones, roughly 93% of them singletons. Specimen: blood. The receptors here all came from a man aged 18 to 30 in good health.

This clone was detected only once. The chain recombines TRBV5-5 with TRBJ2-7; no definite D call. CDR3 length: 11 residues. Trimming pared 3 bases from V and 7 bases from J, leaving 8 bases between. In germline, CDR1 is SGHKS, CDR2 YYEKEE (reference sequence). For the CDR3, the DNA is TGTGCCAGCAGCTCCCGTAGGGAGCAGTACTTC. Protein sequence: CASSSRREQYF.

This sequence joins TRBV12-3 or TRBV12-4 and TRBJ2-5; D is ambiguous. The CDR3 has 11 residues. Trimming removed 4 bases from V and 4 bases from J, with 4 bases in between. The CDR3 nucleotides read TGTGCCAGCAGTTCTCTAGAGACCCAGTACTTC. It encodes CASSSLETQYF.

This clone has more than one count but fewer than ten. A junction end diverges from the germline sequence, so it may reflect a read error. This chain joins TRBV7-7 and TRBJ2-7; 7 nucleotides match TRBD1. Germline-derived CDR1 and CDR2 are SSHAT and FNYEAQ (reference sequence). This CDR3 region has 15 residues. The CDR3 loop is CASSLGRGPTYEQYF. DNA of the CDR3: TGTGCTAGCAGCTTAGGTAGGGGGCCGACCTACGAGCAGTACTTC.